This TCR beta chain was sequenced for a study of persistence of HIV-infected CD4 T cells. The CDR3 extends over 14 amino acids. The germline V gene has CDR1 SGHRS and CDR2 YFSETQ. J was trimmed by 4 bases and V by 4 bases; bases with no gene match: 1. Cells were stimulated nonspecifically with anti-CD3/anti-CD28 magnetic beads. Responding CD4+ T cells were sorted by upregulation of both CD40 ligand and CD69. Suppressive ART was started during chronic HIV-1 infection in these adults. For at least 4 years, plasma HIV-1 RNA was undetectable (<50 copies/mL). Turning to this clone: Antigen unknown.

Sequencing used immunoSEQ version 4 in survey mode. The method was immunoSEQ multiplex PCR; TCRdb's version includes in-frame clones alone and lacks a portion of them. Of tens of thousands of clones in the sample, 88% are singletons; the top ten hold 0.4% to 0.6%. The gene calls are TRBV5-1 and TRBJ2-2; 10 nucleotides align to TRBD2. The starting material was CD4+ T cells sorted from PBMCs after 18-hour stimulation, obtained from a patient who received antiretroviral therapy. The clonotype was recovered from an adult woman with HIV who was CMV-seropositive. CDR3: CASSLAGATGELFF. The CDR3 DNA reads as TGCGCCAGCAGCCTAGCGGGGGCCACCGGGGAGCTGTTTTTT.